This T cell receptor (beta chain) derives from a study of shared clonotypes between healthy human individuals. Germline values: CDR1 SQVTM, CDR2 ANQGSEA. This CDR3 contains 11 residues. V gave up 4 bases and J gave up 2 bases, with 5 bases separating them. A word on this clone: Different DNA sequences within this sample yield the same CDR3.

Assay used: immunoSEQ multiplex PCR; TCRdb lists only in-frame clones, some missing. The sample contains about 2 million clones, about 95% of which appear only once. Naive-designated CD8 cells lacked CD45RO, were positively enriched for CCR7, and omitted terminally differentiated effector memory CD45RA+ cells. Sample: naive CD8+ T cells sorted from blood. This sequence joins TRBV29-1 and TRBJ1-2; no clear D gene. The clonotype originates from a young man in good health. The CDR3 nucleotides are TGCAGCGTTGTACAGAACTATGGCTACACCTTC. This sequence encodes CSVVQNYGYTF.